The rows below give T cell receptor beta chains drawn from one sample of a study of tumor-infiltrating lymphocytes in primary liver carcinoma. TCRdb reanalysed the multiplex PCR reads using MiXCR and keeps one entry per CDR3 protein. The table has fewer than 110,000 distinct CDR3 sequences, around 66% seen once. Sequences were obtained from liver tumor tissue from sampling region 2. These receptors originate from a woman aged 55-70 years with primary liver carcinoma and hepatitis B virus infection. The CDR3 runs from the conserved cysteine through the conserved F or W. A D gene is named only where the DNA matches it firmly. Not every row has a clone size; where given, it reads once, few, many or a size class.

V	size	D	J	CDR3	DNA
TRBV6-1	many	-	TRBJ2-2	CASSDLGYTGELFF	TGTGCCAGCAGTGACCTAGGTTACACCGGGGAGCTGTTTTTT
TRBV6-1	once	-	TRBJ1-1	CASSAGPTEASF	TGTGCCAGCAGTGCAGGGCCCACTGAAGCTTCCTTT
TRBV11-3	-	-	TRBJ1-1	CASSQGSALNTEAFF	TGCGCCAGCAGCCAGGGGTCCGCTTTGAACACTGAAGCTTTCTTT
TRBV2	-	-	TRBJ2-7	CASNQGLEQYF	TGTGCCAGCAACCAGGGCCTTGAGCAGTACTTC
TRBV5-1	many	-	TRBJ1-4	CASRPGSRTNEKLFF	TGCGCCAGCAGGCCAGGGAGTCGGACTAATGAAAAACTGTTTTTT
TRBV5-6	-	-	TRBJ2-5	CASSFQCEIIETQYF	TGTGCCAGCAGCTTCCAGTGTGAGATAATAGAGACCCAGTACTTC
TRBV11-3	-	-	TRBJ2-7	CASSLGPGGAREQYF	TGTGCCAGCAGCTTAGGACCGGGCGGAGCCAGGGAGCAGTACTTC
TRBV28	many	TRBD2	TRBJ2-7	CASSPSGTDSYEQYF	TGTGCCAGCAGTCCCAGCGGGACCGACTCCTACGAGCAGTACTTC
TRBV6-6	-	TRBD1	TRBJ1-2	CASIPREGQTYDYTF	TGTGCCAGCATCCCAAGAGAGGGACAGACCTATGACTATACCTTC
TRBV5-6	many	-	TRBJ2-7	CASSVLDSRSYEQYF	TGTGCCAGCAGCGTACTAGATTCACGCTCCTACGAGCAGTACTTC
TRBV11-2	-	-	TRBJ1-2	CASRLTIQGDGGCTF	TGTGCCAGCAGATTAACAATACAGGGAGATGGTGGTTGCACCTTC
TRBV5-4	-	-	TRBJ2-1	CASSLWGRNGQFF	TGTGCCAGCAGCTTGTGGGGGAGGAATGGACAGTTCTTC
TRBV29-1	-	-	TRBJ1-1	CSARNGDTEAFF	TGCAGCGCTCGAAACGGCGACACCGAAGCTTTCTTT
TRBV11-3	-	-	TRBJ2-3	CAGRYTDMQYF	TGTGCCGGCAGATACACAGACATGCAGTATTTT
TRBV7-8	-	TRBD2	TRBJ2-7	CASSLELAWNNEQYF	TGTGCCAGCAGCTTAGAACTAGCGTGGAACAACGAGCAGTACTTC
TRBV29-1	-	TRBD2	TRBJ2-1	CSVKPAASGMGQFF	TGCAGCGTGAAGCCGGCGGCTAGCGGAATGGGGCAGTTCTTC
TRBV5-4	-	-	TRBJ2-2	CANGFGGIGDTGELFF	TGTGCCAACGGCTTTGGGGGGATTGGAGACACCGGGGAGCTGTTTTTT
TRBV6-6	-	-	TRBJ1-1	CACITVEMNTEAFF	TGTGCCTGCATTACCGTAGAAATGAACACTGAAGCTTTCTTT
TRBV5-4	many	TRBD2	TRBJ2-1	CASTHGRGTRVLNEQFF	TGTGCCAGCACTCACGGACGGGGGACTAGAGTTCTCAATGAGCAGTTCTTC
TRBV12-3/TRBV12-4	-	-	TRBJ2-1	CVSTITGSLVNEQFF	TGTGTCAGCACCATTACAGGATCCCTTGTCAATGAGCAGTTCTTC
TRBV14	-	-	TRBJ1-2	CDSSLPGTLTHGYTF	TGTGACAGCAGCCTTCCCGGGACGTTGACCCATGGCTACACCTTC
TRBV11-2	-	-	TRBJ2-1	CASSLDEVGAVHNEKFF	TGTGCCAGCAGCTTAGATGAGGTGGGAGCGGTGCACAATGAAAAGTTCTTC
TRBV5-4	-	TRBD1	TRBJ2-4	CASSQGTDQNIQYF	TGTGCCAGTAGCCAGGGGACAGACCAAAACATTCAGTACTTC
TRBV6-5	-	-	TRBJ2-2	CASRHGDRDTVELFF	TGTGCCAGCAGGCATGGTGATCGGGACACCGTGGAGCTGTTTTTT
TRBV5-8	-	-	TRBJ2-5	CASSYAGQRVSYF	TGTGCCAGCAGCTATGCGGGGCAGAGGGTATCGTACTTC
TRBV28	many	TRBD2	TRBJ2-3	CASSPAFSGPLGADTQYF	TGTGCCAGCAGTCCTGCTTTTAGCGGGCCTCTCGGGGCAGATACGCAGTATTTT
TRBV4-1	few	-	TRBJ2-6	CASSQERRGTGANVLTF	TGTGCCAGCAGCCAAGAACGTAGAGGGACTGGGGCCAACGTCCTGACTTTC
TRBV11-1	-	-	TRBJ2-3	CANSFRTITDTQYF	TGTGCTAACAGCTTCAGGACTATCACAGATACGCAGTATTTT
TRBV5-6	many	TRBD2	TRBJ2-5	CASSLRGGETQYF	TGTGCCAGCAGCTTGCGGGGGGGCGAGACCCAGTACTTC
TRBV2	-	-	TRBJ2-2	CDSERNTGELFF	TGTGACAGCGAACGGAACACCGGGGAGCTGTTTTTT
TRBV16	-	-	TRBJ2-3	CASSPGSSAQYF	TGTGCCAGCAGCCCAGGGTCCTCGGCGCAGTATTTT
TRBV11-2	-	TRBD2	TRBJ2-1	CVSSSGTLAGSNEQFF	TGTGTCAGCAGCTCGGGAACACTAGCGGGAAGCAATGAGCAGTTCTTC
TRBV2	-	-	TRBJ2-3	CASVGLAEDTQYF	TGTGCCAGCGTAGGGCTAGCTGAGGATACGCAGTATTTT
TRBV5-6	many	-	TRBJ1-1	CASSLRTARNTEAFF	TGTGCCAGCAGCTTGCGGACAGCAAGAAACACTGAAGCTTTCTTT
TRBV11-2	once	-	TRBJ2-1	CASSLMPTTFFNDEQSF	TGTGCCAGCAGCTTAATGCCGACAACGTTCTTCAACGATGAGCAGTCCTTC
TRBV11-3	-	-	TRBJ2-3	CGSGLSFRPPRADTQYF	TGTGGCAGCGGCTTATCGTTTCGGCCGCCACGGGCAGATACGCAGTATTTT
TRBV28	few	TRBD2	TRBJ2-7	CASNNPGGRYEQYF	TGTGCCAGCAATAATCCGGGAGGGCGCTACGAGCAGTACTTC
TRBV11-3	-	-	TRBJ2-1	CASSLDHVVNKQFF	TGTGCCAGCAGCTTAGATCACGTGGTCAATAAGCAGTTCTTC
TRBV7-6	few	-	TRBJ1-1	CASSPSAPGTEAFF	TGTGCCAGCAGCCCGTCGGCCCCCGGGACTGAAGCTTTCTTT
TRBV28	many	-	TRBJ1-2	CASSEPPYGYTF	TGTGCCAGCAGTGAACCCCCCTATGGCTACACCTTC
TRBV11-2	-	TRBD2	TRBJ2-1	CASSLTLPGLGVYSEQFF	TGTGCCAGCAGCTTAACCCTTCCGGGACTAGGGGTGTACAGTGAGCAGTTCTTC
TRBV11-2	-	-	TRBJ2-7	CASIIGRTAIYEQYF	TGTGCTAGCATCATCGGACGGACCGCTATCTACGAGCAGTACTTC
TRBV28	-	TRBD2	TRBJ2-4	CASRPAGGAHIQYF	TGTGCCAGCAGACCCGCGGGGGGCGCGCACATTCAGTACTTC
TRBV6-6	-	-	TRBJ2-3	CASCLGKDTQYF	TGTGCCAGCTGTTTGGGCAAAGATACGCAGTATTTT
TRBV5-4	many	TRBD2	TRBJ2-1	CASSLSTIAGGKGNEQFF	TGTGCCAGCAGCCTCAGTACCATAGCGGGAGGTAAGGGGAATGAGCAGTTCTTC